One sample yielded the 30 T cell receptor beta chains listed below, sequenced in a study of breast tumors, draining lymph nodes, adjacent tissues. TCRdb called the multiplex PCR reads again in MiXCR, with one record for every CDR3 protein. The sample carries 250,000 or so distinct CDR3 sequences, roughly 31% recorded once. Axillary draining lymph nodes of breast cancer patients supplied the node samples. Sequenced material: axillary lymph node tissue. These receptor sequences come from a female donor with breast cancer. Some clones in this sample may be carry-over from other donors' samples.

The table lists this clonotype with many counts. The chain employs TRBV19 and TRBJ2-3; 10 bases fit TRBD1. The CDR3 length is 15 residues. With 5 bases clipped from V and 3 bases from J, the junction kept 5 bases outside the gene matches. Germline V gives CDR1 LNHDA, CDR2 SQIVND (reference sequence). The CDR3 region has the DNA TGTGCCAGTAGTGCCCCGGGACAGGGGACAGATACGCAGTATTTT. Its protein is CASSAPGQGTDTQYF.

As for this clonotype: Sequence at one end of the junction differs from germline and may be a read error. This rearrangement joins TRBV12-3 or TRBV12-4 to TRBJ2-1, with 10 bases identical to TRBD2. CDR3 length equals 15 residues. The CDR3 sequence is CAGSLSGRAANEQFF. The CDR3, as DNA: TGTGCCGGCAGCCTCAGCGGGAGGGCCGCCAATGAGCAGTTCTTC.

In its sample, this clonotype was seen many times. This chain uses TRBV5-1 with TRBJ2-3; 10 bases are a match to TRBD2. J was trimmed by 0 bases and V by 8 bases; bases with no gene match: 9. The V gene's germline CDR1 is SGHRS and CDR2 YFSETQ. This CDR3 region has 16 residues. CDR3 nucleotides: TGCGCCAGTGAACCGGGACTAGCGATGAGCACAGATACGCAGTATTTT. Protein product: CASEPGLAMSTDTQYF.

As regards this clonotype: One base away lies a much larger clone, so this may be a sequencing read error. CDR3 in DNA: TGTGCCAGCAGCCAAGGGGCCGTACAGGGGGAGACCCAGTACTTC. It encodes CASSQGAVQGETQYF. This chain links TRBV3-1 with TRBJ2-5, with 7 bases that match TRBD1. V trimming: 1 base; J trimming: 5 bases; junction bases outside the gene matches: 7. The CDR3 runs to 15 residues. Germline loops: CDR1 LGHDT, CDR2 YNNKEL (reference sequence).

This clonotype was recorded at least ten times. For the CDR3, the DNA is TGTGCCAGCAGTGACCCCCTAGCAACGCAGTATTTT. It codes for CASSDPLATQYF. The V call is TRBV6-5, the J call TRBJ2-3, with D possibly being TRBD2 (5 bases). Trimming took off 5 bases at V and 9 bases at J, with 12 bases between the two ends. This CDR3 is built from 12 residues. CDR1 MNHEY and CDR2 SVGAGI come from the germline V gene.

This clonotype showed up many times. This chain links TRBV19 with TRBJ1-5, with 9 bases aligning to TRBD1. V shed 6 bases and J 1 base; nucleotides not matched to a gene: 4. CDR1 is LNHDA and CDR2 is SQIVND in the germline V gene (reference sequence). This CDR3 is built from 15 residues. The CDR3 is CASRTGGSSNQPQHF. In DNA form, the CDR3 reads TGTGCCAGTAGAACAGGGGGCTCGAGCAATCAGCCCCAGCATTTT.

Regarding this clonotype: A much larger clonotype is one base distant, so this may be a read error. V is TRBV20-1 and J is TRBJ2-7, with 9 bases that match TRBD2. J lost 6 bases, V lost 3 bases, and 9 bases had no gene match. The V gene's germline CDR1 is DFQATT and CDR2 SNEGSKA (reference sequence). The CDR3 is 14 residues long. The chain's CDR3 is CSARSSGSVSEQYF. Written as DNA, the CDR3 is TGCAGTGCTAGGAGTAGCGGGAGTGTCTCCGAGCAGTACTTC.

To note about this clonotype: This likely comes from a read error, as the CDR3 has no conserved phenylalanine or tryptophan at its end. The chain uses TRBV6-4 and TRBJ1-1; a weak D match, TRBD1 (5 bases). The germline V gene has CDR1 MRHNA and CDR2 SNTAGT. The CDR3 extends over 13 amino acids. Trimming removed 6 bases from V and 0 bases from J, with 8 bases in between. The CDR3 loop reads CASRGTLNTEAFL. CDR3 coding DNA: TGTGCCAGCAGAGGGACTTTGAACACTGAAGCTTTCCTT.

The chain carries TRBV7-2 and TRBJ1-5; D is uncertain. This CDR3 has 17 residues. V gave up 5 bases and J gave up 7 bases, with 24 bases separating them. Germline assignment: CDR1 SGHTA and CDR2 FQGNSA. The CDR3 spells CASSAHAGGSSEQPQHF. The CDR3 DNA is TGTGCCAGCAGCGCACACGCGGGAGGGAGTAGCGAGCAGCCCCAGCATTTT.

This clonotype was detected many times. The CDR3 nucleotides are TGTGCCACCAGCAGAGTTAATGAGCAGTTCTTC. Its protein product is CATSRVNEQFF. This chain uses TRBV15 with TRBJ2-1; D ambiguous. This CDR3 is built from 11 residues. Germline CDR1 is LNHNV and CDR2 is YYDKDF (reference sequence). Trimming shortened V by 1 base and J by 7 bases, and 2 bases separated the two germline ends. The full variable domain, in which reference TRBV15 and TRBJ2-1 provide the parts outside the CDR3, is DAMVIQNPRYQVTQFGKPVTLSCSQTLNHNVMYWYQQKSSQAPKLLFHYYDKDFNNEADTPDNFQSRRPNTSFCFLDIRSPGLGDTAMYLCATSRVNEQFFGPGTRLTVL.

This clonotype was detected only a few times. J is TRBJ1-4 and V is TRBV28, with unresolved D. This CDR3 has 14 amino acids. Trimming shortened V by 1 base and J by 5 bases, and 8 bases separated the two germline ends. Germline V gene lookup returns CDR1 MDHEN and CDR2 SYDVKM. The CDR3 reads CASSLFYPNEKLFF. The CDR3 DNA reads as TGTGCCAGCAGTTTATTTTATCCGAATGAAAAACTGTTTTTT.

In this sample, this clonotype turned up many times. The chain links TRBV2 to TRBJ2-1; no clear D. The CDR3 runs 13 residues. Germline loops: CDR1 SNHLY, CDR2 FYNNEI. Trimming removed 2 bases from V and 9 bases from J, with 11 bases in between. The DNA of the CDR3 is TGTGCCAGCAGTGAATGGGCTACTGGTGAGCAGTTCTTC. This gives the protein CASSEWATGEQFF.

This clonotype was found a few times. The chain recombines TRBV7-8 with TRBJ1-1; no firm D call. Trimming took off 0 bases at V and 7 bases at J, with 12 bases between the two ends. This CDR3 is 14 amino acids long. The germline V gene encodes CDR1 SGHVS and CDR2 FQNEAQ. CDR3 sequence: CASSLAEAVREAFF. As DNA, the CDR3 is TGTGCCAGCAGCTTAGCGGAGGCAGTTCGTGAAGCTTTCTTT.

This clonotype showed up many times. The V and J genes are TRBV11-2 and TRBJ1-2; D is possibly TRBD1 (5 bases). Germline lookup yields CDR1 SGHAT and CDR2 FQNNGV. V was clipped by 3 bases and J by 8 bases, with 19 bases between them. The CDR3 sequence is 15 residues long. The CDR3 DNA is TGTGCCAGCAGCTTCGAGCAGGGCTCAATCGAAGGCTACACCTTC. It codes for CASSFEQGSIEGYTF.

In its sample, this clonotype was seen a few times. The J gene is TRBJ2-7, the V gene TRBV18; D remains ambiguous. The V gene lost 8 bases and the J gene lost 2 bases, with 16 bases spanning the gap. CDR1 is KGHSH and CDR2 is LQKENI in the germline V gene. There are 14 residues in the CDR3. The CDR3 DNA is TGTGCCAGCACCCGACATGATGGTGCCTACGAGCAGTACTTC. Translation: CASTRHDGAYEQYF.

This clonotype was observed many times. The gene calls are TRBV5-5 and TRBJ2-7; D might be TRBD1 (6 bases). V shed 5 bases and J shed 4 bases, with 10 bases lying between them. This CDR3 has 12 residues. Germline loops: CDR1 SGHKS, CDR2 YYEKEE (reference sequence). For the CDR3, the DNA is TGTGCCAGCAGTGAAACAGGGTACGAGCAGTACTTC. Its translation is CASSETGYEQYF.

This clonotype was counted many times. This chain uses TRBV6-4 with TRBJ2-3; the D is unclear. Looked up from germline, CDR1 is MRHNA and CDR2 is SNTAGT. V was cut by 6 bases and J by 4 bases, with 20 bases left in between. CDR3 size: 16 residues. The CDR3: CASRARWVARPDTQYF. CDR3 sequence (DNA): TGTGCCAGCAGGGCCCGCTGGGTAGCACGGCCAGATACGCAGTATTTT.

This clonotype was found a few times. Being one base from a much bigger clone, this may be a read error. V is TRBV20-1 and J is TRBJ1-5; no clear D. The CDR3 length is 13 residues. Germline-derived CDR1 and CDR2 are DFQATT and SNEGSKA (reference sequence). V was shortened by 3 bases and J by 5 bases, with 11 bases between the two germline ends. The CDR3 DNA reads TGCAGTGCTAGGGTAAGGAAAGATCAGCCCCAGCATTTT. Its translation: CSARVRKDQPQHF.

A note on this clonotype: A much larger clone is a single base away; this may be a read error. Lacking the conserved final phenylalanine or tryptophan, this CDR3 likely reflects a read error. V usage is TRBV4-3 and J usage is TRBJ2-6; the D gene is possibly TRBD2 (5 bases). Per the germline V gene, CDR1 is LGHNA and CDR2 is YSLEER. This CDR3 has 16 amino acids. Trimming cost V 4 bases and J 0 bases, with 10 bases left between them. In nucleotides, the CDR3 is TGCGCCAGCAGCCGTTACGCGGGCTCTGGGGCCAACGTCCTGACTTCC. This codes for CASSRYAGSGANVLTS.

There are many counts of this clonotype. In nucleotides, the CDR3 is TGTGCCAGCAGACTGAGGACTAGCTACGAGCAGTACTTC. Protein sequence: CASRLRTSYEQYF. This chain connects TRBV12-3 or TRBV12-4 to TRBJ2-7; 7 positions agree with TRBD2. With 6 bases clipped from V and 3 bases from J, the junction kept 5 bases outside the gene matches. This CDR3 comprises 13 residues.

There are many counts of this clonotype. The CDR3 nucleotides are TGTGCCAGCAGTCTTAACAGGGGCGAGCAGTACTTC. Its protein is CASSLNRGEQYF. The rearrangement joins TRBV12-3 or TRBV12-4 to TRBJ2-7; 7 bases are shared with TRBD1. The CDR3 is 12 residues long. V dropped 5 bases and J dropped 6; count of bases not matched to a gene: 4.

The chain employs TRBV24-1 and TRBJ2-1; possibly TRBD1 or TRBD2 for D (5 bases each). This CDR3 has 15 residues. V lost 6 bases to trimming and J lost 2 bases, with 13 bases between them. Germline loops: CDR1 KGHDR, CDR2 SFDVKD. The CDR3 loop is CATSLGTGTYNEQFF. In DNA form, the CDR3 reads TGTGCCACCAGTCTTGGGACGGGGACCTACAATGAGCAGTTCTTC.

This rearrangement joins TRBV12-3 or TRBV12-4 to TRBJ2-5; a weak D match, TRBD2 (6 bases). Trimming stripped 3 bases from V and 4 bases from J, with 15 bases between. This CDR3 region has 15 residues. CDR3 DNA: TGTGCCAGCAGTTTCGCGATAATCGGGGGAGAGACCCAGTACTTC. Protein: CASSFAIIGGETQYF.

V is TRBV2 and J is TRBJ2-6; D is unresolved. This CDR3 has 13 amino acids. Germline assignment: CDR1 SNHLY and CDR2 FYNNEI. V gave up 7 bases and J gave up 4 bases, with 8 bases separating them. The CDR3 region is CASKVSGANVLTF. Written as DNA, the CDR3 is TGTGCCAGCAAAGTTAGCGGGGCCAACGTCCTGACTTTC.

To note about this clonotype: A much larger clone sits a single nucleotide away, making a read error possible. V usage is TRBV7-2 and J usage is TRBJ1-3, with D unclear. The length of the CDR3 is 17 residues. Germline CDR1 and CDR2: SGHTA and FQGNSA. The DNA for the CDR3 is TGCGCCAGCAGCCAAGCCTTAGACATCGTAGCTGGAAACCCCATATATTTT. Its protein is CASSQALDIVAGNPIYF.

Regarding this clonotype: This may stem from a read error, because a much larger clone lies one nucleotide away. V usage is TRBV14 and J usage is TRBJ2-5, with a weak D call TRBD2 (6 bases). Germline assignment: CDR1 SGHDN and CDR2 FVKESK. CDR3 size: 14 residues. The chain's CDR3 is CASSLGPGRETQSF. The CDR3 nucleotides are TGTGCCAGCAGCCTCGGCCCAGGCCGGGAGACCCAGTCCTTC. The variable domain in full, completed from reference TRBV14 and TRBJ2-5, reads EAGVTQFPSHSVIEKGQTVTLRCDPISGHDNLYWYRRVMGKEIKFLLHFVKESKQDESGMPNNRFLAERTGGTYSTLKVQPAELEDSGVYFCASSLGPGRETQSFGPGTRLLVL.

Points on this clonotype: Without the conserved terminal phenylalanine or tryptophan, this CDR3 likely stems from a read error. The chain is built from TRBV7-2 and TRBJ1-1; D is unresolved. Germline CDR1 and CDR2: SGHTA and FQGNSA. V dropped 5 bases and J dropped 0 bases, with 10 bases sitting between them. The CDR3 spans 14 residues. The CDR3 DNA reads TGTGCCAGCAGCCGCGACGTCCTGAACACTGAAGCTTTCTGT. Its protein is CASSRDVLNTEAFC.

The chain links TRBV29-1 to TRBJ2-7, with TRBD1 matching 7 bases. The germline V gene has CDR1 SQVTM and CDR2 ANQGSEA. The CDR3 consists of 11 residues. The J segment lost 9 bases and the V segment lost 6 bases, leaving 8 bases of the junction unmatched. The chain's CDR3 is CSVGQAHVQYF. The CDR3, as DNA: TGCAGCGTCGGACAGGCCCACGTGCAGTACTTC.

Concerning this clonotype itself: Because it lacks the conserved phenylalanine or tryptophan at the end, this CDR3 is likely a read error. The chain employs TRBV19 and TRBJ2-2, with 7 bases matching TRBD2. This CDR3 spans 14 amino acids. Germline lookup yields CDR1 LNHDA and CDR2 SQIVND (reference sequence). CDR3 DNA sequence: TGTGCCGGTAGTGGGAGGGGCGACACCGGGGAGCTGTTTCTT. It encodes CAGSGRGDTGELFL.

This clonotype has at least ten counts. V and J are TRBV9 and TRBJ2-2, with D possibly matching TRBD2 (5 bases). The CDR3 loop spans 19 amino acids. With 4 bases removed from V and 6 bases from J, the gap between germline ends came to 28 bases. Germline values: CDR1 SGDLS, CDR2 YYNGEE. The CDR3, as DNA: TGTGCCAGCAGCCTCCAAACCCCAACTTTCGGGATCAAGGCCGGGGAGCTGTTTTTT. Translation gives CASSLQTPTFGIKAGELFF.